A single T cell receptor (beta chain) is shown here with its context. This sample is drawn from a study of shared clonotypes between healthy human individuals. The CDR3 extends over 13 amino acids. Germline V gives CDR1 LNHNV, CDR2 YYDKDF (reference sequence). Trimming took off 1 base at V and 9 bases at J, with 10 bases between the two ends. Clones were read by immunoSEQ multiplex PCR, and TCRdb kept only the in-frame ones, dropping some. The sample consists of 2 million to 2.5 million clones, 90% to 96% of them appearing once. This chain connects TRBV15 to TRBJ2-1; D call uncertain. The receptor was derived from a man younger than 35 in good health. The sequenced sample consisted of naive CD4+ T cells sorted from blood. Specified subset: CD45RA+ positively selected. CDR3 in DNA: TGTGCCACCAGCAGAGTGATCGGGTTTGAGCAGTTCTTC. Its translation is CATSRVIGFEQFF.